The rows below give T cell receptor beta chains drawn from one sample of a study of T cells in localized non-small cell lung cancer. Profiling relied on immunoSEQ multiplex PCR, and the TCRdb table lists in-frame clones only, not all of them. Here the sample spans tens of thousands of clones, about 80% being singletons. The starting material was peripheral blood, obtained before any cancer treatment. The receptors here all came from a male donor at least 60 years old with stage II squamous cell lung carcinoma. Both conserved end residues are part of each CDR3. A D gene is named only where the DNA matches it firmly.

j_call	d_call	v_call	cdr3_aa	cdr3_nt
TRBJ2-7	TRBD2	TRBV25-1	CASSAPGLAGHEQYF	TGTGCCAGCAGTGCACCGGGACTAGCGGGGCACGAGCAGTACTTC
TRBJ2-7	.	TRBV2	CASSLGTPNEQYF	TGTGCCAGCAGCTTGGGGACCCCCAACGAGCAGTACTTC
TRBJ1-2	.	TRBV30	CAWSVAGIGYGYTF	TGTGCCTGGAGCGTCGCAGGTATCGGCTATGGCTACACCTTC
TRBJ1-2	.	TRBV29-1	CSVNRDSSYGYTF	TGCAGCGTTAACCGAGACAGTTCCTACGGCTACACCTTC
TRBJ2-1	TRBD2	TRBV5-1	CASSLTSGEKDEQFF	TGCGCCAGCAGCTTGACTAGCGGGGAGAAGGATGAGCAGTTCTTC
TRBJ1-4	TRBD1	TRBV14	CASSQRDRPGEKLFF	TGTGCCAGCAGCCAGAGGGACAGGCCGGGGGAAAAACTGTTTTTT
TRBJ1-1	.	TRBV7-6	CASSRMGGTEAFF	TGTGCCAGCAGCCGGATGGGAGGAACTGAAGCTTTCTTT
TRBJ1-6	.	TRBV6-6	CASLNYNSPLHF	TGTGCCAGTTTGAATTATAATTCACCCCTCCACTTT
TRBJ1-5	TRBD1	TRBV10-3	CAISESKPGQGAVSNQPQHF	TGTGCCATCAGTGAGTCGAAGCCGGGACAGGGGGCGGTGAGCAATCAGCCCCAGCATTTT
TRBJ1-2	.	TRBV4-1	CASSHGEGQGFYGYTF	TGCGCCAGCAGCCACGGGGAAGGCCAGGGGTTCTATGGCTACACCTTC
TRBJ2-7	.	TRBV2	CASQDYGQYF	TGTGCCAGCCAGGATTATGGGCAGTACTTC
TRBJ1-5	.	TRBV7-2	CASSPTGNNQPQHF	TGTGCCAGCAGCCCCACAGGGAACAATCAGCCCCAGCATTTT
TRBJ2-1	.	TRBV19	CASSIRDGSYNEQFF	TGTGCCAGTAGTATTAGGGACGGCTCCTACAATGAGCAGTTCTTC